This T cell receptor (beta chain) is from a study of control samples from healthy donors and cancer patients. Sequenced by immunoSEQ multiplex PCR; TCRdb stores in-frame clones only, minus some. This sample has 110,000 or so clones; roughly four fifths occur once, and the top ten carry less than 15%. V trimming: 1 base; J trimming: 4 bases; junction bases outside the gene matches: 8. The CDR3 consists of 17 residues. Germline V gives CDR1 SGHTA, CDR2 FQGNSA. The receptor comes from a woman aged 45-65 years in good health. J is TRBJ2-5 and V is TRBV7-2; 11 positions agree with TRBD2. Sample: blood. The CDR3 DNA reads TGTGCCAGCAGCTTAGATAGCGGGGGGGCCCCAGGAGAGACCCAGTACTTC. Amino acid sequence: CASSLDSGGAPGETQYF.